These 19 T cell receptor beta chains came from one sample sequenced in a study of vaccination effects on CD4 cells after COVID-19. No antigens are known for them. Produced via immunoSEQ multiplex PCR; TCRdb's table is partial and in-frame only. The sample carries 70,000 to 85,000 clones, around 80% recorded once. Before any sequencing was done, the ViraFEST assay used viral peptide pools to expand antigen-specific CD4+ T cells. Following culture for ten to eleven days, CD4+ T cells were isolated. Each participant was administered two doses of either the BNT162b2 or the mRNA-1273 vaccine. Sequenced here: CD4+ T cells from PBMCs cultured with HCoV-229E spike peptides, sampled after COVID-19 vaccination. Receptors were obtained from a human donor who received a COVID-19 vaccine.

The chain employs TRBV19 and TRBJ1-5; TRBD1 matches 9 bases. The CDR3 is 15 amino acids. The J segment lost 7 bases and the V segment lost 5 bases, leaving 9 bases of the junction unmatched. Germline-derived CDR1 and CDR2 are LNHDA and SQIVND (reference sequence). CDR3 bases: TGTGCCAGTAGTCTAACAGGGGGCGAAGGGCAGCCCCAGCATTTT. This encodes CASSLTGGEGQPQHF.

The chain employs TRBV6-1 and TRBJ2-2; no definite D call. The V end lost 3 bases, the J end lost 1 base, and 6 bases lay between the germline ends. The CDR3 has 14 residues. The V gene's germline CDR1 is MNHNS and CDR2 SASEGT. The DNA for the CDR3 is TGTGCCAGCAGTGAGCAGCGGAACACCGGGGAGCTGTTTTTT. Protein sequence: CASSEQRNTGELFF.

The genes are TRBV5-1 and TRBJ2-3, with TRBD2 matching 11 bases. Germline CDR1 reads SGHRS; CDR2 reads YFSETQ. This CDR3 is built from 16 residues. The trim removed 5 bases at V and 2 bases at J, leaving 7 bases unmatched. CDR3 DNA: TGCGCCAGCAGTCTACTAGCGGGGGCGAACACAGATACGCAGTATTTT. Translating gives CASSLLAGANTDTQYF.

This clone was observed once. This chain connects TRBV5-1 to TRBJ2-1; TRBD2 matches 12 bases. V gave up 0 bases and J gave up 6 bases; unmatched junction bases: 7. CDR3 length: 17 amino acids. The germline V gene encodes CDR1 SGHRS and CDR2 YFSETQ. CDR3 sequence reads: CASSLGILTSGGNEQFF. The DNA of the CDR3 is TGCGCCAGCAGCTTGGGTATTTTGACTAGCGGGGGCAATGAGCAGTTCTTC.

This rearrangement joins TRBV18 to TRBJ2-7, with D possibly being TRBD1 (7 bases). CDR1 and CDR2 (germline): KGHSH, LQKENI. V lost 6 bases and J 7 bases, leaving 13 bases between the germline ends. This CDR3 region has 12 residues. In nucleotides, the CDR3 is TGTGCCAGCTCCCCAGGGGGGCGAGAGCAGTACGTC. The encoded protein is CASSPGGREQYV.

This rearrangement joins TRBV9 to TRBJ2-2, with 9 bases fitting TRBD1. The ends lost 2 bases at V and 6 bases at J; junction bases unmatched: 5. Germline CDR1 is SGDLS and CDR2 is YYNGEE. CDR3 length equals 15 residues. This CDR3 reads CASSVGDRVPGELFF. The CDR3 bases are TGTGCCAGCAGCGTGGGGGACAGGGTCCCCGGGGAGCTGTTTTTT.

The chain couples TRBV6-5 to TRBJ2-2, with D possibly being TRBD1 or TRBD2 (5 bases each). Germline V CDR1 and CDR2: MNHEY, SVGAGI. The CDR3 extends over 14 amino acids. V was cut by 9 bases and J by 0 bases, with 11 bases left in between. This chain's CDR3 is CASTRDANTGELFF. CDR3 DNA: TGTGCCAGTACCCGGGACGCGAACACCGGGGAGCTGTTTTTT.

This sequence joins TRBV29-1 and TRBJ1-2; D call uncertain. The CDR3 is 10 amino acids. Deletions cut 2 bases from V and 7 bases from J, with 5 bases between. Germline CDR1 is SQVTM and CDR2 is ANQGSEA. CDR3 residues: CSVESPGYTF. The CDR3, as DNA: TGCAGCGTTGAATCCCCTGGCTACACCTTC.

The V call is TRBV19, the J call TRBJ2-3; 8 bases map to TRBD2. Germline V CDR1 and CDR2: LNHDA, SQIVND (reference sequence). The CDR3 spans 14 residues. V lost 8 bases and J lost 6; bases outside the gene matches: 10. DNA for the CDR3: TGTGCCAGTGAGGTCCGGGGGGGCCGGGATACGCAGTATTTT. Translating it yields CASEVRGGRDTQYF.

The V gene is TRBV29-1, the J gene TRBJ1-1; no firm D call. The length of the CDR3 is 13 residues. V was pared by 7 bases and J by 1 base, with 13 bases between. Germline V gene lookup returns CDR1 SQVTM and CDR2 ANQGSEA. CDR3 amino acids: CSGAGPTNTEAFF. CDR3 coding DNA: TGCAGCGGCGCCGGGCCCACGAACACTGAAGCTTTCTTT.

The rearrangement links TRBV21-1 to TRBJ1-4; TRBD1, the table's D call, was not compared with the DNA. TRBV21-1 is a recognized pseudogene. The CDR3 runs 14 residues. The CDR3 nucleotides read TGTGCCAGCAGCAAAAGGGGGCTTAATGAAAAACTGTTTTTT. Translating it yields CASSKRGLNEKLFF.

The CDR3 sequence: CASSIREPSTDTQYF. DNA for the CDR3: TGTGCCAGCAGTATACGGGAGCCTAGCACAGATACGCAGTATTTT. The V gene is TRBV6-5, the J gene TRBJ2-3; D perhaps matches TRBD2 (6 bases). V shed 5 bases and J shed 0 bases, with 12 bases lying between them. The CDR3 spans 15 residues. Germline V gene lookup returns CDR1 MNHEY and CDR2 SVGAGI.

The chain is built from TRBV4-2 and TRBJ1-2; 7 nucleotides match TRBD1. CDR1 is LGHNA, CDR2 YNFKEQ, per germline. There are 15 residues in the CDR3. V was pared by 0 bases and J by 7 bases, with 8 bases of the junction left unmatched. In DNA, the CDR3 is TGTGCCAGCAGCCAAGATCAGGCAGGGGGAAGTGGCTACACCTTC. Its protein is CASSQDQAGGSGYTF.

The rearrangement joins TRBV21-1 to TRBJ2-7; the D call of TRBD2 is as the table states it, not checked on the DNA. TRBV21-1 is a known pseudogene. The CDR3 covers 16 residues. CDR3 amino acids: CASSKERTRRDGEQYV. The CDR3 bases are TGTGCCAGCAGCAAAGAACGGACAAGGCGGGACGGCGAGCAGTACGTC.

The V and J genes are TRBV5-1 and TRBJ2-1; 10 nucleotides align to TRBD2. Looked up from germline, CDR1 is SGHRS and CDR2 is YFSETQ. CDR3 length: 15 amino acids. Losses at the gene ends were 4 bases for V and 8 bases for J; bases not matched to a gene: 9. The CDR3: CASSLTGTSVDEQFF. The CDR3 DNA reads as TGCGCCAGCAGCCTAACCGGGACTAGCGTGGATGAGCAGTTCTTC. The full variable domain, rest sourced from reference TRBV5-1 and TRBJ2-1, is KAGVTQTPRYLIKTRGQQVTLSCSPISGHRSVSWYQQTPGQGLQFLFEYFSETQRNKGNFPGRFSGRQFSNSRSEMNVSTLELGDSALYLCASSLTGTSVDEQFFGPGTRLTVL.

The gene calls are TRBV10-3 and TRBJ2-2, with D possibly TRBD2 on 6 matching bases. The CDR3 has 18 residues. The V end lost 0 bases, the J end lost 1 base, and 15 bases lay between the germline ends. Germline V CDR1 and CDR2: ENHRY, SYGVKD. CDR3 nucleotide sequence: TGTGCCATCAGTGAGTCTGGGCATAGCGGATTGAACACCGGGGAGCTGTTTTTT. Protein sequence: CAISESGHSGLNTGELFF.

The CDR3 region has the DNA TGCGCCAGCAGTGAGTCGGGGTTCAATCAGCCCCAGCATTTT. Translated: CASSESGFNQPQHF. The chain links TRBV10-1 to TRBJ1-5; D gene uncertain. V shed 0 bases and J shed 3 bases, with 6 bases lying between them. CDR3 length: 14 amino acids. Germline CDR1 WNHNN, CDR2 SYGVQD (reference sequence).

The chain carries TRBV29-1 and TRBJ2-1, with 8 bases lining up with TRBD2. Germline trimming cut 6 bases from V and 10 bases from J; bases unmatched to any gene: 8. The CDR3 extends over 12 amino acids. CDR1 and CDR2 (germline): SQVTM, ANQGSEA. The CDR3 loop reads CSVRGANREQFF. CDR3 nucleotides: TGCAGCGTGCGGGGGGCCAACAGAGAGCAGTTCTTC.

The rearrangement uses TRBV9 and TRBJ1-3; unclear D gene. V was shortened by 3 bases and J by 4 bases, with 11 bases between the two germline ends. The CDR3 runs 14 residues. In germline, CDR1 is SGDLS, CDR2 YYNGEE. The DNA for the CDR3 is TGTGCCAGCAGCGCACCGTCGGTCGGAAACACCATATATTTT. Translated, it gives CASSAPSVGNTIYF.